What follows is one T cell receptor (beta chain) and its context. The entry originates in a study of control samples from healthy donors and cancer patients. This table comes from immunoSEQ multiplex PCR, and its TCRdb copy is limited to in-frame clones, with some not included. The sample lists some 150,000 clones, roughly 92% occurring once. The CDR3 spans 14 residues. The V gene's germline CDR1 is SGDLS and CDR2 YYNGEE. V lost 0 bases and J 5 bases, leaving 11 bases between the germline ends. The receptor was derived from a man aged 35-49 years in good health. This chain uses TRBV9 with TRBJ1-1, with D perhaps matching TRBD1 (6 bases). Input material: blood. CDR3 protein: CASSVVTGWTEAFF. The DNA for the CDR3 is TGTGCCAGCAGCGTAGTAACAGGGTGGACTGAAGCTTTCTTT. The entire variable domain, with the rest obtained from reference TRBV9 and TRBJ1-1, is as follows: DSGVTQTPKHLITATGQRVTLRCSPRSGDLSVYWYQQSLDQGLQFLIQYYNGEERAKGNILERFSAQQFPDLHSELNLSSLELGDSALYFCASSVVTGWTEAFFGQGTRLTVV.